This record concerns one T cell receptor (beta chain) sequence. What antigen it recognizes has not been identified. The missing CDR3 end, 3 residues past where the read stops, is filled in from the germline J gene. From the cysteine through the phenylalanine, the CDR3 covers 13 amino acids. Shown are 30 bases from within the CDR3, in frame from base 1. The germline ends are 6 bases apart after V is trimmed by 3 bases and J by 0 bases. Sequences GTSNPN (CDR1) and SVGIG (CDR2) are obtained from the germline V gene (reference sequence). Interpreted using the paper, the time point label stands for: blood sample drawn before combined kidney and bone marrow transplant. Unstimulated Tregs (CD4+CD25+CD127-), CD4+ non-Tregs (CD4+CD25-), CD4 and CD8 cells were FACS-sorted from thawed PBMCs. A few combined kidney and bone marrow transplant recipients from the ITN036ST trial were included as patients, and samples were available only from these trial subjects. Healthy control blood was processed to PBMCs with a Ficoll density gradient and then cryopreserved, whereas patient PBMCs were collected both before and after transplant.

The entry originates in a study of Tregs in tolerant kidney transplant recipients (dated by TCRdb to about 2019). With respect to the entire study: Related donors were used in the transplants with nonmyeloablative bone marrow transplantation, and mixed chimerism was transient in the human trials. TCRbeta sequencing was used in the study to identify donor-specific regulatory T cells before combined kidney and bone marrow transplantation, and the identified cells were then tracked after transplant. The research as a whole found: For some patients, the PCR primers changed as time went on, which meant samples from those patients could not be compared with one another at the nucleotide level. Because the study included only a small number of patients, the results must be confirmed in larger populations and under other immunosuppression protocols. The most biologically relevant and donor-specific TCRbeta repertoire appeared to be identified by expanding Tregs with activated donor B cells. Biological reproducibility was not directly addressed, though technical replication error appeared minimal. Donor-specific Treg expansion was found to exceed global Treg expansion in tolerant patients, suggesting antigen-driven rather than nonspecific expansion.

For TCRbeta CDR3 sequencing, genomic DNA was extracted from sorted cells using the QIAGEN DNeasy Blood and Tissue Kit. High-throughput TCRbeta CDR3 sequencing was carried out commercially through immunoSEQ, with PCR amplification with bias correction and internal controls included. Processing in the source paper ran as follows. A unique productive TCRbeta sequence was defined by the CDR3 nucleotide sequence when primers matched, and otherwise by the CDR3 amino acid sequence together with the Vbeta and Jbeta genes. To correct sorting error, sequences shared between sorted populations at a frequency ratio of 2:1 or less were removed; the rest were assigned to the higher population. A sequence was defined as donor-reactive if the sequence was expanded at least 5-fold in CFSE-low cells compared with unstimulated cells and had a frequency of at least 0.01% in CFSE-low cells. Jensen-Shannon divergence calculated on the top 100 TCRbeta sequences ranked by frequency was used to measure repertoire divergence. For samples with multiple sequencing runs, sorting error was corrected in each run separately before the runs were combined. TCRdb took over this immuneACCESS table, retaining in-frame rearrangements with V and J assigned. Such tables are incomplete; in checked studies, under half of the missing clones stem from an unresolved V gene, and the remainder is unexplained. The V and J calls and clone size are taken from that table; D and trimming were inferred from the DNA. The sample's table covers some 31,000 clones. The ten largest clones take up roughly 7.5% of the sample.

This chain is built from TRBV30 and TRBJ1-5, with the D gene call left open. The receptor comes from a human donor who received a combined kidney and bone marrow transplant. The sequences come from CD8+ T cells from blood, collected before the transplant. CDR3 DNA, as far as it was read: TGTGCCTGGAGCACTAATAGCAATCAGCCC. This yields the protein CAWSTNSNQP. The complete CDR3 reads CAWSTNSNQPQHF.